These 5 T cell receptor beta chains share one sample of origin, sequenced in a study of T cell responses to AZD1222 COVID-19 vaccine. Clones were read by immunoSEQ multiplex PCR, and TCRdb kept only the in-frame ones, dropping some. The sample holds 150,000 or so clones, approximately 92% seen once. The sample here was peripheral blood, taken 28 days after the second AZD1222 dose. The origin of the receptors is an adult who received the AZD1222 COVID-19 vaccine.

The chain has TRBV6-5 and TRBJ2-1, with D possibly matching TRBD2 (5 bases). Looked up from germline, CDR1 is MNHEY and CDR2 is SVGAGI. V was cut by 0 bases and J by 4 bases, with 13 bases left in between. The CDR3 is 16 amino acids. CDR3 nucleotide sequence: TGTGCCAGCAGTTACTCCCCGGCAAGCGGTTACAATGAGCAGTTCTTC. Its translation: CASSYSPASGYNEQFF.

This clone has a handful of counts. In DNA, the CDR3 is TGTGCCAGCACCTTTAAGGGGCTGGTCCCGGCGGGAGGGTGGAATGAGCAGTTCTTC. Residues: CASTFKGLVPAGGWNEQFF. The genes are TRBV7-8 and TRBJ2-1, with 9 bases fitting TRBD2. V lost 7 bases, J lost 7 bases, and 23 bases stayed unmatched. Germline V gene sequence: CDR1 SGHVS, CDR2 FQNEAQ. The CDR3 length is 19 residues.

V is TRBV27 and J is TRBJ1-2; 7 bases fit TRBD1. V shed 4 bases, J shed 4 bases, and the junction held 9 bases outside the gene matches. Germline V CDR1 and CDR2: MNHEY, SMNVEV (reference sequence). CDR3 length: 15 amino acids. The CDR3 DNA sequence: TGTGCCAGCAGTTCCCTAGCCAGGGGGGTCTATGGCTACACCTTC. Translation gives CASSSLARGVYGYTF.

The rearrangement joins TRBV7-8 to TRBJ1-5; no reliable D call. The ends were cut back, 5 bases at V and 5 bases at J, with 13 bases in the middle. Germline V gene lookup returns CDR1 SGHVS and CDR2 FQNEAQ. The CDR3 consists of 14 residues. CDR3 sequence (DNA): TGTGCCAGCAGCCCAATCCGGGCTGATCAGCCCCAGCATTTT. Protein sequence: CASSPIRADQPQHF.

The chain uses TRBV9 and TRBJ1-5; possible D gene TRBD1, 5 bases. V shed 4 bases and J shed 4 bases, with 15 bases lying between them. CDR1 is SGDLS and CDR2 is YYNGEE in the germline V gene. CDR3 length: 15 amino acids. The CDR3 sequence: CASSPFDSPNQPQHF. The CDR3, as DNA: TGTGCCAGCAGCCCCTTTGACAGCCCGAATCAGCCCCAGCATTTT. The complete variable domain, with remaining parts taken from reference TRBV9 and TRBJ1-5, reads DSGVTQTPKHLITATGQRVTLRCSPRSGDLSVYWYQQSLDQGLQFLIQYYNGEERAKGNILERFSAQQFPDLHSELNLSSLELGDSALYFCASSPFDSPNQPQHFGDGTRLSIL.